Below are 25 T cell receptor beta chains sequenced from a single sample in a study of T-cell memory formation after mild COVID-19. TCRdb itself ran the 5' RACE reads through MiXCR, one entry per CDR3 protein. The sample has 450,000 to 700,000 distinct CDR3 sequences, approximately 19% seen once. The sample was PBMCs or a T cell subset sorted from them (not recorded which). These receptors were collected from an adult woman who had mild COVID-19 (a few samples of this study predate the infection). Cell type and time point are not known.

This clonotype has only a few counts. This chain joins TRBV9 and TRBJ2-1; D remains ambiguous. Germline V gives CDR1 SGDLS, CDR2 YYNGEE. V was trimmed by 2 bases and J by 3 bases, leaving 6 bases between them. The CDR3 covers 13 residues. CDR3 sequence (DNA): TGTGCCAGCAGCGTTGGATTCTACAATGAGCAGTTCTTC. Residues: CASSVGFYNEQFF.

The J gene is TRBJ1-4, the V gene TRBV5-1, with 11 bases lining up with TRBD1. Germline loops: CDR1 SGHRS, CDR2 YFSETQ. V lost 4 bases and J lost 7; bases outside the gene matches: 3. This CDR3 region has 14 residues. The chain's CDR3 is CASSGQGAREKLFF. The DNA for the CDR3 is TGCGCCAGCAGCGGACAGGGGGCGCGTGAAAAACTGTTTTTT.

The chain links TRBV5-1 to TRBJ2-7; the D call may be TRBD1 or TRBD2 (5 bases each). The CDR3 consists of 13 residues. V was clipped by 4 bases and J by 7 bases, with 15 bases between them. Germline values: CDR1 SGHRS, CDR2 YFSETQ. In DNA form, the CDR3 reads TGCGCCAGCAGCCCGAGGGGCCAGGCAGAGCAGTACTTC. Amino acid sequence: CASSPRGQAEQYF.

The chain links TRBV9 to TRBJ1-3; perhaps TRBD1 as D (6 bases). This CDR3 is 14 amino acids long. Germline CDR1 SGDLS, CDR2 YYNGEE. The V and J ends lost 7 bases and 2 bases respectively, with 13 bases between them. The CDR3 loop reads CASSTGRPGNTIYF. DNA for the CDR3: TGTGCCAGCTCAACAGGGCGCCCTGGAAACACCATATATTTT.

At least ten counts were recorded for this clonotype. The DNA for the CDR3 is TGCGCCAGCAGCTACCGAGGTAGCGGGGGGGCGAGCACAGATACGCAGTATTTT. This translates into CASSYRGSGGASTDTQYF. The genes are TRBV5-1 and TRBJ2-3; 11 nucleotides line up with TRBD2. CDR3 length equals 18 residues. V gave up 3 bases and J gave up 0 bases; unmatched junction bases: 9. Germline V CDR1 and CDR2: SGHRS, YFSETQ.

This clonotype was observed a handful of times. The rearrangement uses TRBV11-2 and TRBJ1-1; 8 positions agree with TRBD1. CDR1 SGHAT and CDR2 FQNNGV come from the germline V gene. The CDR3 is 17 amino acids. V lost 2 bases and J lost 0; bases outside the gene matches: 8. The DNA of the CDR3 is TGTGCCAGCAGCTTATCTAGGACAGGGACTATGAACACTGAAGCTTTCTTT. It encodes CASSLSRTGTMNTEAFF.

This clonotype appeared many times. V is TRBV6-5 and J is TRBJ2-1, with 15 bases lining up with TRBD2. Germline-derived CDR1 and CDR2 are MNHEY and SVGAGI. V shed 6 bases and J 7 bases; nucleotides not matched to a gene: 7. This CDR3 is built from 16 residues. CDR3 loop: CASSYPGLAGGNEQFF. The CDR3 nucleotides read TGTGCCAGCAGCTACCCGGGACTAGCGGGAGGAAATGAGCAGTTCTTC.

The CDR3 nucleotides are TGTGCCAGCAGCACAGACAGGGGGCTAGGTTACGAGCAGTACTTC. Its protein product is CASSTDRGLGYEQYF. The chain couples TRBV7-9 to TRBJ2-7; 10 bases line up with TRBD1. J lost 4 bases, V lost 5 bases, and 8 bases had no gene match. Per germline, CDR1 SEHNR and CDR2 FQNEAQ (reference sequence). The CDR3 extends over 15 amino acids.

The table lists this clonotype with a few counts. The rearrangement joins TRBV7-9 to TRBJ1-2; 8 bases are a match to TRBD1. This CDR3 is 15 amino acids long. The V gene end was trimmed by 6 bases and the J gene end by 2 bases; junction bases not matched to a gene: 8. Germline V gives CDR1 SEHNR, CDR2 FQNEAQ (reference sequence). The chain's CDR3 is CASSLQGAMNYGYTF. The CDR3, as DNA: TGTGCCAGCAGTCTGCAGGGGGCTATGAACTATGGCTACACCTTC. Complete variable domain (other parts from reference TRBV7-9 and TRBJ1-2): DTGVSQNPRHKITKRGQNVTFRCDPISEHNRLYWYRQTLGQGPEFLTYFQNEAQLEKSRLLSDRFSAERPKGSFSTLEIQRTEQGDSAMYLCASSLQGAMNYGYTFGSGTRLTVV.

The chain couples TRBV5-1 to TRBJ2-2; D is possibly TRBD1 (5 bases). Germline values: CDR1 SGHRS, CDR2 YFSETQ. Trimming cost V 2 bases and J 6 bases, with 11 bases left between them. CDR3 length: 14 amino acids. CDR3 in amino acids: CASSFAGSAGELFF. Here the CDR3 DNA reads TGCGCCAGCAGCTTCGCAGGGTCCGCCGGGGAGCTGTTTTTT.

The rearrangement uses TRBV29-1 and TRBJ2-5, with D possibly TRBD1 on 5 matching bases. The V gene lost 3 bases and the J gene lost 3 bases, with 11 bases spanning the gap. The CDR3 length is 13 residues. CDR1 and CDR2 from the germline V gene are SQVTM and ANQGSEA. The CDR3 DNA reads TGCAGCGTTGACTTTGGCAGGGAAGAGACCCAGTACTTC. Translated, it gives CSVDFGREETQYF.

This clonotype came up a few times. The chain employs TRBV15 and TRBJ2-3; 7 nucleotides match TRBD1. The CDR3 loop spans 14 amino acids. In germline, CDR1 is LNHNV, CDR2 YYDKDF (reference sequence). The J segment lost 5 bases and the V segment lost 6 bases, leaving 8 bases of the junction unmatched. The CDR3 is CATSLDRAKDTQYF. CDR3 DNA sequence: TGTGCCACCAGTTTAGACAGGGCCAAAGATACGCAGTATTTT.

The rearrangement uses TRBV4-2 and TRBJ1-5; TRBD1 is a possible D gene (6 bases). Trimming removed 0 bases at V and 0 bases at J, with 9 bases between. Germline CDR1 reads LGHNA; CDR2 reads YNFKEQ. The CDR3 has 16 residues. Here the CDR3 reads CASSQEGGHSNQPQHF. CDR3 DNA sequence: TGTGCCAGCAGCCAAGAAGGGGGTCATAGCAATCAGCCCCAGCATTTT.

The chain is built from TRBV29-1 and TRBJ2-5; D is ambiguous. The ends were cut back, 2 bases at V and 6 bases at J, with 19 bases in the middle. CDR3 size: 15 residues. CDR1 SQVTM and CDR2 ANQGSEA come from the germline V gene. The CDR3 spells CSVESVGTSGQTQYF. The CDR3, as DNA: TGCAGCGTTGAAAGTGTCGGAACATCTGGGCAGACCCAGTACTTC.

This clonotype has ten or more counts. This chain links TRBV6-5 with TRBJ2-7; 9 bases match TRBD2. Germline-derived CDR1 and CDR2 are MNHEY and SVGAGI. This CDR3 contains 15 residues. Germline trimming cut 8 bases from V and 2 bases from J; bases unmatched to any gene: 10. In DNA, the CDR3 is TGTGCCAGCCGTAGAGGGCGGGGGGGGACCTACGAGCAGTACTTC. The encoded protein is CASRRGRGGTYEQYF.

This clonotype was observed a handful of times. CDR3 region: CASSDRGVGYGYTF. The CDR3 DNA reads as TGCGCCAGCAGCGACAGGGGCGTCGGCTATGGCTACACCTTC. The chain has TRBV5-1 and TRBJ1-2, with 8 bases matching TRBD1. The CDR3 loop spans 14 amino acids. Germline lookup yields CDR1 SGHRS and CDR2 YFSETQ. Unmatched junction bases numbered 6, after V lost 4 bases and J lost 4 bases. The full variable domain, with the rest looked up from reference TRBV5-1 and TRBJ1-2, is KAGVTQTPRYLIKTRGQQVTLSCSPISGHRSVSWYQQTPGQGLQFLFEYFSETQRNKGNFPGRFSGRQFSNSRSEMNVSTLELGDSALYLCASSDRGVGYGYTFGSGTRLTVV.

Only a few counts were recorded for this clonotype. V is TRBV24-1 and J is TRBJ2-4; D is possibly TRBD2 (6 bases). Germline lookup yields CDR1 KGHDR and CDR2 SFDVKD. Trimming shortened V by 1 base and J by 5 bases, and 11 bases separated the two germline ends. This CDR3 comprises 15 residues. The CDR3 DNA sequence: TGTGCCACCAGTGATTTTTCCGGGGGACAAAACATTCAGTACTTC. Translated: CATSDFSGGQNIQYF.

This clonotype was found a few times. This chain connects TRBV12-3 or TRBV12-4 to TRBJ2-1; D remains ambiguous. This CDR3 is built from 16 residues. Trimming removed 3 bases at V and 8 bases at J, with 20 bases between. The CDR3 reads CASSFPGRYPPDEQFF. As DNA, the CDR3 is TGTGCCAGCAGTTTCCCCGGGCGGTACCCTCCAGATGAGCAGTTCTTC.

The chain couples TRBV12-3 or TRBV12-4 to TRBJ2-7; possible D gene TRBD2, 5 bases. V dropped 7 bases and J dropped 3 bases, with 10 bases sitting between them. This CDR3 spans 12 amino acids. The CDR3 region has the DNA TGTGCCAGCAAGGACTTTGGCTACGAGCAGTACTTC. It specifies CASKDFGYEQYF.

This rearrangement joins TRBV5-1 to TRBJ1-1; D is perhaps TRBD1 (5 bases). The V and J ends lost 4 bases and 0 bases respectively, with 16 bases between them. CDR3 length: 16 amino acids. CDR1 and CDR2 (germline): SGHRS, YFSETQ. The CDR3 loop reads CASSPGQGGLNTEAFF. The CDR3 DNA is TGCGCCAGCAGCCCGGGGCAGGGCGGGTTGAACACTGAAGCTTTCTTT.

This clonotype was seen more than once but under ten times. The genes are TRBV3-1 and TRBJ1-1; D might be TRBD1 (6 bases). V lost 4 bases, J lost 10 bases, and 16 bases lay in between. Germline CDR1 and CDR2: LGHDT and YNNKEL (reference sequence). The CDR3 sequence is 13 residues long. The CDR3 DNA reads TGTGCCAGCAGCCGGGGGCATAACGTGGGAGCTTTCTTT. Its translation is CASSRGHNVGAFF.

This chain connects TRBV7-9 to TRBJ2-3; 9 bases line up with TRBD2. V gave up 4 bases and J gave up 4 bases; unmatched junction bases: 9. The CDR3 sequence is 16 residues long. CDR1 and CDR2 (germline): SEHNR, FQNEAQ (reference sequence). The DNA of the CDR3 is TGTGCCAGCAGCTCTTTAGCGGGGGAACTTTCAGATACGCAGTATTTT. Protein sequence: CASSSLAGELSDTQYF.

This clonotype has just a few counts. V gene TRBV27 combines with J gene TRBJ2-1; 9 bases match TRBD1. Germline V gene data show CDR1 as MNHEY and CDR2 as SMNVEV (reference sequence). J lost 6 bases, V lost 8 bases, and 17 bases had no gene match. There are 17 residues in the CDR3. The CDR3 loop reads CASGKQGAASRSNEQFF. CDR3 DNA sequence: TGTGCCAGCGGTAAACAGGGGGCAGCTTCACGAAGCAATGAGCAGTTCTTC.

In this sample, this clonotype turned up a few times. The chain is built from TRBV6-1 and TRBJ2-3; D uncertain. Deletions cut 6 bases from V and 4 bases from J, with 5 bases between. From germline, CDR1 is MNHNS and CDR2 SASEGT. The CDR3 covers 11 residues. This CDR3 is CASRTADTQYF. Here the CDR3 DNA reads TGTGCCAGCAGAACAGCAGATACGCAGTATTTT.

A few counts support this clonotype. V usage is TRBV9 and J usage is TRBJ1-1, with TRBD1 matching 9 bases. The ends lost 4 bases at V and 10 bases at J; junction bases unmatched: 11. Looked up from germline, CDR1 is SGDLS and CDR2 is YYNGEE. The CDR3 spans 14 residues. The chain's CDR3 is CASSRRDRVIAAFF. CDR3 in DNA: TGTGCCAGCAGCAGACGGGACAGGGTGATTGCAGCTTTCTTT.